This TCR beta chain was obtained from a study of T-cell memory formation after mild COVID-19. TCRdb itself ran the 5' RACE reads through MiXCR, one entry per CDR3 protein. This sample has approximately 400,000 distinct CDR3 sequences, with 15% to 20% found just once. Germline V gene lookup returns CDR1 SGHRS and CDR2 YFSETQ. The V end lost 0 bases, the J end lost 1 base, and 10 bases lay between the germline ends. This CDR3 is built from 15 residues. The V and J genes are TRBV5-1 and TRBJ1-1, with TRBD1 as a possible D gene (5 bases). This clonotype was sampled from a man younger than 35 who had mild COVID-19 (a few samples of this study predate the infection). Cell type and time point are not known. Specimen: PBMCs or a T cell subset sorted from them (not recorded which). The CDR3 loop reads CASSLEGPWNTEAFF. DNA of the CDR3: TGCGCCAGCAGCTTGGAGGGGCCGTGGAACACTGAAGCTTTCTTT.